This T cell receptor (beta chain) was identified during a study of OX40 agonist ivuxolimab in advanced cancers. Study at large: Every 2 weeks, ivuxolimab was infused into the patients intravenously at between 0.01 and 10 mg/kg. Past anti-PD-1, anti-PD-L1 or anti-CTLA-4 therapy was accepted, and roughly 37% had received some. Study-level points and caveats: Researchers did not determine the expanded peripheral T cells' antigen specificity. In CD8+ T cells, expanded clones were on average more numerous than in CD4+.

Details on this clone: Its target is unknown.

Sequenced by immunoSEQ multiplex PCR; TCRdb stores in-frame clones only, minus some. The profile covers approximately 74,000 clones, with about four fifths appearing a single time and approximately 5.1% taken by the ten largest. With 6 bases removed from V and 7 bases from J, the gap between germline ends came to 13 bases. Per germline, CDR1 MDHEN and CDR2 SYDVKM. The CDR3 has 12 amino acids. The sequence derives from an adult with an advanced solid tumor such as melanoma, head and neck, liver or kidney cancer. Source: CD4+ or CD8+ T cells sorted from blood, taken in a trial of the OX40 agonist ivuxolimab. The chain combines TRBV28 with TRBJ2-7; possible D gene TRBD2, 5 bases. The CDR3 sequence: CASRSGVWEQYF. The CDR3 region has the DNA TGTGCCAGCAGGAGCGGCGTCTGGGAGCAGTACTTC.